This TCR beta chain was recorded in a study of cytomegalovirus exposure and HLA in healthy donors. Findings and limits, study-wide: Among TCR sequences, most were rare, though some public TCRs appeared in many donors.

To note about this clone: Its antigen is currently unknown.

The PCR had 60 Vbeta and 13 Jbeta primers. The repertoire was sequenced with immunoSEQ multiplex PCR; TCRdb's copy has only in-frame clones and lacks some. The table has some 140,000 clones, around 72% seen once. The CDR3 is 13 amino acids. Germline V gene data show CDR1 as SGHAT and CDR2 as FQNNGV. V lost 5 bases, J lost 1 base, and 8 bases lay in between. The chain couples TRBV11-2 to TRBJ1-1; no firm D call. Sequenced: PBMCs. The clonotype originates from a man in his fifties in good health and CMV-seropositive. CDR3 DNA sequence: TGTGCCAGCAGCCCGGGGAGGAACACTGAAGCTTTCTTT. This encodes CASSPGRNTEAFF.